This is a list of T cell receptor beta chains from one sample in a study of blood T cell repertoires in COVID-19. Clones were read by immunoSEQ multiplex PCR, and TCRdb kept only the in-frame ones, dropping some. The table shows 120,000 to 150,000 clones, with about 84% occurring only once. The specimen sequenced was PBMCs or T cells enriched from blood (not recorded which). These receptors all come from a woman younger than 30 who had been exposed to COVID-19. Both conserved end residues are part of each CDR3. A D gene is named only where the DNA matches it firmly. Rows may omit the clone size; those that give it use once, few, many or a size class.

>NA|TRBV24-1|NA|TRBJ2-1
CATSVENEQFF
TGTGCCACCAGTGTAGAAAATGAGCAGTTCTTC
>NA|TRBV19|NA|TRBJ1-3
CASRTELGNTIYF
TGTGCCAGCCGGACAGAGCTGGGAAACACCATATATTTT
>TRBD1|TRBV27|NA|TRBJ1-5
CASSLRWTGGQPQHF
TGTGCCAGCAGTTTAAGGTGGACAGGTGGTCAGCCCCAGCATTTT
>TRBD1|TRBV11-2|NA|TRBJ2-5
CASSLETGGQPTIPWETQYF
TGTGCCAGCAGCTTAGAGACAGGGGGCCAACCTACGATTCCATGGGAGACCCAGTACTTC
>TRBD1|TRBV5-1|NA|TRBJ2-1
CASSRQGNNEQFF
TGCGCCAGCTCACGACAGGGGAACAATGAGCAGTTCTTC
>TRBD1|TRBV28|few|TRBJ1-6
CASSRGQGSSYNSPLHF
TGTGCCAGCAGCCGCGGACAGGGTAGCTCCTATAATTCACCCCTCCACTTT
>NA|TRBV10-3|NA|TRBJ2-1
CAINNGGIHEQFF
TGTGCCATCAATAACGGGGGTATACATGAGCAGTTCTTC
>NA|TRBV7-9|NA|TRBJ2-5
CASSLIKPGGGLAQETQYF
TGTGCCAGCAGCTTAATTAAGCCCGGAGGAGGTTTGGCACAAGAGACCCAGTACTTC
>TRBD1|TRBV7-2|NA|TRBJ1-1
CASSSTGLGTEAFF
TGTGCCAGCAGCTCGACAGGGTTGGGTACTGAAGCTTTCTTT
>TRBD1|TRBV10-3|NA|TRBJ1-4
CAISESRTGGPNEKLFF
TGTGCCATCAGTGAGTCAAGGACAGGGGGCCCTAATGAAAAACTGTTTTTT
>NA|TRBV30|NA|TRBJ1-6
CAWSVGRGYGNSPLHF
TGTGCCTGGAGTGTAGGGAGGGGTTATGGGAATTCACCCCTCCACTTT
>NA|TRBV24-1|NA|TRBJ1-2
CATSDGQVHGYTF
TGTGCCACCAGTGATGGGCAGGTCCATGGCTACACCTTC
>TRBD2|TRBV28|NA|TRBJ2-7
CASNTGTNGHYEQYF
TGTGCCAGCAATACCGGGACTAACGGGCACTACGAGCAGTACTTC
>NA|TRBV2|once|TRBJ2-7
CASKLVGSPSDEQYF
TGTGCCAGCAAGCTGGTCGGGAGCCCGTCCGACGAGCAGTACTTC
>NA|TRBV21-1|once|TRBJ2-5
CASSKDQGRIPSGRPQETQYF
TGTGCCAGCAGCAAAGATCAGGGACGGATTCCTAGCGGGAGACCACAAGAGACCCAGTACTTC
>TRBD2|TRBV7-9|NA|TRBJ2-3
CASSQPGLATDTQYF
TGTGCCAGCAGCCAACCGGGACTAGCCACAGATACGCAGTATTTT
>TRBD2|TRBV7-3|NA|TRBJ2-4
CASSLTSLAGGPSIQYF
TGTGCCAGCAGCTTAACGTCCCTAGCGGGAGGGCCGAGCATTCAGTACTTC
>TRBD1|TRBV2|NA|TRBJ1-2
CASSQFPPGQGARGGYTF
TGTGCCAGCAGTCAATTTCCGCCGGGACAGGGGGCTCGGGGTGGCTACACCTTC
>NA|TRBV9|NA|TRBJ2-7
CASSPSPYEQYF
TGTGCCAGCAGTCCTAGTCCCTACGAGCAGTACTTC
>NA|TRBV11-2|few|TRBJ1-5
CASSLNGGQPQHF
TGTGCCAGCAGCTTAAACGGAGGTCAGCCCCAGCATTTT
>TRBD1|TRBV14|few|TRBJ1-6
CASSSGQGLNSPLHF
TGTGCCAGCAGCTCGGGACAGGGTTTGAATTCACCCCTCCACTTT
>NA|TRBV12-3/TRBV12-4|NA|TRBJ2-5
CASSLIYAAQYF
TGTGCCAGCAGTTTAATCTACGCGGCCCAGTACTTC
>TRBD2|TRBV5-1|NA|TRBJ2-3
CASRLAESTDTQYF
TGCGCCAGCAGACTAGCGGAAAGCACAGATACGCAGTATTTT
>NA|TRBV7-3|NA|TRBJ2-6
CASSPGAGANVLTF
TGTGCCAGCAGCCCCGGGGCTGGGGCCAACGTCCTGACTTTC
>NA|TRBV2|NA|TRBJ1-2
CASSEEADHGYTF
TGTGCCAGCAGTGAAGAGGCGGATCATGGCTACACCTTC
>NA|TRBV7-9|NA|TRBJ1-1
CASSTTTGTNTEAFF
TGTGCCAGCAGCACTACGACAGGAACCAACACTGAAGCTTTCTTT
>NA|TRBV10-3|few|TRBJ1-2
CASEPGPSRGGYTF
TGTGCTAGCGAGCCGGGCCCCTCTCGTGGTGGCTACACCTTC
>TRBD1|TRBV27|once|TRBJ1-1
CASSPGQAGTEAFF
TGTGCCAGCAGTCCGGGACAGGCAGGGACTGAAGCTTTCTTT
>NA|TRBV30|NA|TRBJ2-3
CAWSVRVTDTQYF
TGTGCCTGGAGTGTACGGGTCACAGATACGCAGTATTTT
>NA|TRBV29-1|NA|TRBJ2-1
CSCGTSVRERNEQFF
TGCAGCTGTGGGACTTCAGTCCGTGAACGCAATGAGCAGTTCTTC
>TRBD1|TRBV4-3|NA|TRBJ1-2
CASSQDPGRGYGYTF
TGCGCCAGCAGCCAAGATCCGGGCAGGGGGTATGGCTACACCTTC
>NA|TRBV4-1|NA|TRBJ2-3
CASSRHTTDTQYF
TGCGCCAGCAGCCGGCACACAACAGATACGCAGTATTTT
>NA|TRBV2|NA|TRBJ2-5
CASITNSETQYF
TGTGCCAGCATCACTAATTCAGAGACCCAGTACTTC
>NA|TRBV27|NA|TRBJ1-4
CASSFSPIGPGGNEKLFF
TGTGCCAGCAGTTTCTCCCCCATCGGGCCCGGGGGTAATGAAAAACTGTTTTTT
>TRBD2|TRBV9|NA|TRBJ2-1
CASSDVGAGGLKNNEQFF
TGTGCCAGCAGTGATGTTGGCGCGGGAGGGCTTAAGAACAATGAGCAGTTCTTC
>NA|TRBV5-1|NA|TRBJ1-3
CASSLGGDYGNTIYF
TGCGCCAGCAGCTTGGGGGGAGACTACGGAAACACCATATATTTT
>NA|TRBV5-1|NA|TRBJ1-1
CASSSPGVMNTEAFF
TGCGCCAGCAGCTCGCCGGGGGTCATGAACACTGAAGCTTTCTTT
>TRBD2|TRBV5-1|NA|TRBJ2-7
CASSFSSGKPYEQYF
TGCGCCAGCAGCTTCAGCAGCGGGAAGCCCTACGAGCAGTACTTC
>NA|TRBV7-8|NA|TRBJ2-6
CASSAYRVVGANVLTF
TGTGCCAGCAGCGCGTACCGGGTAGTTGGGGCCAACGTCCTGACTTTC
>NA|TRBV28|NA|TRBJ2-4
CASSPNPGLHLLNIQYF
TGTGCCAGCAGCCCGAACCCCGGGTTACACTTACTAAACATTCAGTACTTC
>NA|TRBV3-1/TRBV3-2|NA|TRBJ2-7
CASSQEGSRSNEQYF
TGTGCCAGCAGCCAAGAAGGGAGTCGGAGCAACGAGCAGTACTTC
>NA|TRBV15|NA|TRBJ2-3
CATSRGQGPGTDTQYF
TGTGCCACCAGCAGAGGGCAGGGGCCTGGCACAGATACGCAGTATTTT
>NA|TRBV19|NA|TRBJ1-1
CASSDDRMNTEAFF
TGTGCCAGTAGTGACGACAGGATGAACACTGAAGCTTTCTTT
>NA|TRBV4-1|NA|TRBJ2-1
CASSEWTSNEQFF
TGCGCCAGCAGCGAATGGACTTCTAATGAGCAGTTCTTC
>NA|TRBV7-9|NA|TRBJ2-7
CASSGRGSYEQYF
TGTGCCAGCAGCGGACGGGGATCCTACGAGCAGTACTTC
>TRBD2|TRBV15|NA|TRBJ2-3
CATSRDLRTSGTDTQYF
TGTGCCACCAGCAGAGATCTGAGGACTAGTGGCACAGATACGCAGTATTTT
>NA|TRBV3-1/TRBV3-2|once|TRBJ2-1
CASSLSPTYNEQFF
TGTGCCAGCAGCCTCTCGCCTACCTACAATGAGCAGTTCTTC
>NA|TRBV25-1|NA|TRBJ1-2
CASSSVYGYTF
TGTGCCAGCAGTTCCGTCTATGGCTACACCTTC
>NA|TRBV27|few|TRBJ1-2
CASSVTGQGYTF
TGTGCCAGCAGTGTTACAGGGCAAGGCTACACCTTC
>NA|TRBV4-1|NA|TRBJ2-3
CASSRAGGNTDTQYF
TGCGCCAGCAGCAGGGCCGGAGGAAACACAGATACGCAGTATTTT
>NA|TRBV6-2/TRBV6-3|NA|TRBJ1-5
CASSKLITSSDQPQHF
TGTGCCAGCAGTAAACTCATTACCTCCTCCGATCAGCCCCAGCATTTT
>TRBD1|TRBV7-9|NA|TRBJ2-5
CASSRTGGLGETQYF
TGTGCCAGCAGCAGGACAGGGGGCTTAGGAGAGACCCAGTACTTC
>NA|TRBV30|NA|TRBJ1-6
CAWTGEGAGSPLHF
TGTGCCTGGACTGGGGAAGGGGCCGGTTCACCCCTCCACTTT